Below, 17 T cell receptor beta chains from the same sample are listed, as sequenced in a study of T-cell reconstitution after alpha-beta-depleted transplantation in children. For TCRbeta, the library was prepared with unique molecular identifiers. TCRdb re-called the PCR reads through MiXCR, storing one row per CDR3 protein. The sample yields under 850,000 distinct CDR3 sequences, over 10% seen once. Sequencing used PBMCs, obtained before TCRalphabeta/CD19-depleted stem cell transplant. The receptors were gathered from a girl aged 2-10 years with congenital amegakaryocytic thrombocytopenia, due to receive a stem cell transplant.

This clonotype was counted many times. This sequence joins TRBV7-2 and TRBJ2-2; D uncertain. CDR1 is SGHTA and CDR2 is FQGNSA in the germline V gene. Trimming removed 5 bases from V and 1 base from J, with 11 bases in between. CDR3 length equals 15 residues. In DNA, the CDR3 is TGTGCCAGCAGCCGCCCTCTAGGGAACACCGGGGAGCTGTTTTTT. This sequence encodes CASSRPLGNTGELFF.

This clonotype was seen only a few times. CDR3 nucleotide sequence: TGTGCCAGCAGTATACAGGGGGGCGAGATGCATGAGCAGTTCTTC. Encoded protein: CASSIQGGEMHEQFF. This chain uses TRBV28 with TRBJ2-1; 8 positions match TRBD1. CDR3 length equals 15 residues. Trimming took 5 bases from V and 8 from J; bases not matched to a gene: 11. Per the germline V gene, CDR1 is MDHEN and CDR2 is SYDVKM.

This clonotype was detected only a few times. The CDR3 here is CASSLAGTARYEQFF. The CDR3 bases are TGTGCCAGCAGCTTAGCTGGGACGGCAAGGTATGAGCAGTTCTTC. This chain links TRBV7-8 with TRBJ2-1; either TRBD1 or TRBD2 may fit D (5 bases each). This CDR3 spans 15 amino acids. CDR1 is SGHVS, CDR2 FQNEAQ, per germline. V dropped 0 bases and J dropped 8 bases, with 14 bases sitting between them.

The chain couples TRBV5-6 to TRBJ2-7, with 8 bases identical to TRBD1. Germline CDR1 SGHDT, CDR2 YYEEEE. V shed 1 base and J 2 bases; nucleotides not matched to a gene: 5. The CDR3 is 15 amino acids. CDR3 loop: CASSLPGQVTYEQYF. DNA of the CDR3: TGTGCCAGCAGCTTGCCGGGACAGGTCACCTACGAGCAGTACTTC.

This clonotype was detected many times. The J gene is TRBJ1-3, the V gene TRBV29-1, with D possibly matching TRBD1 (5 bases). Trimming left V 2 bases short and J 8 bases short, with 7 bases between. The CDR3 length is 11 residues. The V gene's germline CDR1 is SQVTM and CDR2 ANQGSEA. CDR3 protein: CSVESGDTIYF. The CDR3 DNA reads as TGCAGCGTTGAATCGGGGGACACCATATATTTT.

The chain carries TRBV7-3 and TRBJ2-3; D is perhaps TRBD2 (6 bases). Germline values: CDR1 SGHTA, CDR2 FQGTGA. Trimming removed 5 bases from V and 4 bases from J, with 16 bases in between. This CDR3 is 15 amino acids long. The CDR3 nucleotides read TGTGCCAGCAGCCCCCCCTTCGGGAGTCCAGATACGCAGTATTTT. The encoded protein is CASSPPFGSPDTQYF.

The genes are TRBV3-1 and TRBJ2-5, with TRBD2 identical over 7 bases. Trimming cost V 5 bases and J 2 bases; bases outside gene matches: 5. This CDR3 region has 14 residues. Germline CDR1 LGHDT, CDR2 YNNKEL (reference sequence). Written as DNA, the CDR3 is TGTGCCAGCAGCGGGGCTAGCGGACAAGAGACCCAGTACTTC. This translates into CASSGASGQETQYF.

Concerning this clonotype: One end of the junction does not line up with germline, which may come from a read error. The chain combines TRBV9 with TRBJ2-1; possible D gene TRBD2, 5 bases. Per the germline V gene, CDR1 is SGDLS and CDR2 is YYNGEE. The CDR3 is made up of 14 amino acids. The CDR3 sequence is CASSVGWERNKQFF. CDR3 DNA: TGTGCCAGCAGCGTAGGGTGGGAGCGCAATAAGCAGTTCTTC.

This clonotype was seen many times. The rearrangement uses TRBV20-1 and TRBJ2-1, with D unresolved. V was clipped by 6 bases and J by 6 bases, with 15 bases between them. This CDR3 is 13 amino acids long. CDR1 and CDR2 (germline): DFQATT, SNEGSKA (reference sequence). The CDR3 DNA reads TGCAGTGCCTCGGAGCCCCTAGTCAATGAGCAGTTCTTC. This sequence encodes CSASEPLVNEQFF.

The table lists this clonotype with many counts. This chain connects TRBV5-1 to TRBJ2-2, with D possibly being TRBD1 (6 bases). CDR3 size: 14 residues. In germline, CDR1 is SGHRS, CDR2 YFSETQ. V was clipped by 0 bases and J by 7 bases, with 10 bases between them. In DNA form, the CDR3 reads TGCGCCAGCAGCTTGGTGGGGGCCGGCGGGGAGCTGTTTTTT. It encodes CASSLVGAGGELFF.

This clonotype was recorded at least ten times. V gene TRBV29-1 combines with J gene TRBJ2-1; 8 bases match TRBD2. Losses at the gene ends were 3 bases for V and 0 bases for J; bases not matched to a gene: 7. The CDR3 totals 16 residues. Germline loops: CDR1 SQVTM, CDR2 ANQGSEA. CDR3 DNA sequence: TGCAGCGTTGAGGGACTAGTAGGGGGCTCCTACAATGAGCAGTTCTTC. Translated: CSVEGLVGGSYNEQFF.

A word on this clonotype: The junction shows a germline mismatch at one end, possibly a read error. V gene TRBV20-1 combines with J gene TRBJ2-5; D is uncertain. Germline V lookup: CDR1 DFQATT, CDR2 SNEGSKA (reference sequence). This CDR3 is built from 13 residues. The CDR3 sequence is CSARDPPQETQYF. The CDR3, as DNA: TGCAGTGCGAGAGACCCCCCCCAAGAGACCCAGTACTTC.

This clonotype was detected many times. The rearrangement joins TRBV5-1 to TRBJ2-5; either TRBD1 or TRBD2 may supply D (5 bases each). This CDR3 comprises 15 residues. V was clipped by 3 bases and J by 4 bases, with 16 bases between them. Germline lookup yields CDR1 SGHRS and CDR2 YFSETQ. The CDR3 spells CASSSGTFGGETQYF. The CDR3 nucleotides read TGCGCCAGCAGCTCTGGGACCTTTGGAGGAGAGACCCAGTACTTC. Drawing the rest from reference TRBV5-1 and TRBJ2-5, the complete variable domain is KAGVTQTPRYLIKTRGQQVTLSCSPISGHRSVSWYQQTPGQGLQFLFEYFSETQRNKGNFPGRFSGRQFSNSRSEMNVSTLELGDSALYLCASSSGTFGGETQYFGPGTRLLVL.

This clonotype was seen at least ten times. The genes are TRBV7-8 and TRBJ2-5, with TRBD2 as a possible D gene (6 bases). The CDR3 contains 15 residues. With 0 bases removed from V and 1 base from J, the gap between germline ends came to 9 bases. CDR1 is SGHVS, CDR2 FQNEAQ, per germline. In nucleotides, the CDR3 is TGTGCCAGCAGCTTAGCGGCGGGGTCCCAAGAGACCCAGTACTTC. It encodes CASSLAAGSQETQYF.

This clonotype came up many times. The V gene is TRBV5-6, the J gene TRBJ2-3, with 7 bases fitting TRBD2. Trimming took 4 bases from V and 2 from J; bases not matched to a gene: 10. CDR3 length equals 16 residues. The germline CDR1 and CDR2 sequences are SGHDT and YYEEEE. CDR3 DNA: TGTGCCAGCAGCATACTGTCCGGGACTAACACAGATACGCAGTATTTT. It yields the protein CASSILSGTNTDTQYF.

The chain combines TRBV28 with TRBJ1-5; the D gene is possibly TRBD1 (6 bases). Germline values: CDR1 MDHEN, CDR2 SYDVKM. Trimming took off 7 bases at V and 2 bases at J, with 18 bases between the two ends. This CDR3 has 16 residues. The CDR3 DNA reads as TGTGCCAGCACCGTAACAGGGTACGTTGGCAATCAGCCCCAGCATTTT. Protein: CASTVTGYVGNQPQHF. Full variable domain (missing parts from reference TRBV28 and TRBJ1-5): DVKVTQSSRYLVKRTGEKVFLECVQDMDHENMFWYRQDPGLGLRLIYFSYDVKMKEKGDIPEGYSVSREKKERFSLILESASTNQTSMYLCASTVTGYVGNQPQHFGDGTRLSIL.

This clonotype was detected many times. The chain is built from TRBV27 and TRBJ1-1, with D tentatively TRBD1 (5 bases). The germline V and J ends were trimmed by 8 bases and 2 bases, with 9 bases remaining between them. CDR1 and CDR2 from the germline V gene are MNHEY and SMNVEV (reference sequence). The CDR3 has 12 residues. The CDR3 coding sequence is TGTGCCAGCGGGGACCCCAACACTGAAGCTTTCTTT. Translated: CASGDPNTEAFF.